This T cell receptor beta chain was recovered during a study of blood T cell repertoires in COVID-19. As for the study in general: The samples span acute and convalescent COVID-19 from the United States, Italy and Spain. In each case, the material was cDNA or gDNA derived from T cells, B-cell-depleted T cells, or PBMCs.

This CDR3 has 16 residues. The ends lost 4 bases at V and 2 bases at J; junction bases unmatched: 9. Germline V lookup: CDR1 SGHNT, CDR2 YENEEA. As processed by the authors: Amplification with reference gene primers provided the estimates of nucleated cell counts. Libraries were prepared by immunoSEQ multiplex PCR; TCRdb keeps only in-frame clonotypes and omits some of them. V and J calls and clone size are those listed in that table; D and trimming were worked out from the DNA. This sample carries 60,000 to 75,000 clones, approximately 90% of them seen once, and the ten largest clones take around 1.5%.

Sequencing used peripheral blood. The gene calls are TRBV11-3 and TRBJ2-5; 8 bases are a match to TRBD2. The sequence was collected from a human donor in a cohort sampled during active COVID-19. The CDR3 sequence is CASSSGTSGWQETQYF. The CDR3 DNA reads as TGTGCCAGCAGCTCCGGAACTAGCGGTTGGCAAGAGACCCAGTACTTC.